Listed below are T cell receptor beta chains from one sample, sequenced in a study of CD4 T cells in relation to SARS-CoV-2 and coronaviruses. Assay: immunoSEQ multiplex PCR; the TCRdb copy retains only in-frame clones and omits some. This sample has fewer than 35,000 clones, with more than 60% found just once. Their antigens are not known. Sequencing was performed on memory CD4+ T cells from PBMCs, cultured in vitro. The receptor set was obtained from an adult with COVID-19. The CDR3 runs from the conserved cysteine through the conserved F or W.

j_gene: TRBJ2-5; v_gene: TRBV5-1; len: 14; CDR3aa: CASSLDSFQETQYF
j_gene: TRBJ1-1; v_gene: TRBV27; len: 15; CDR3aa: CASSPLGQSFAEAFF
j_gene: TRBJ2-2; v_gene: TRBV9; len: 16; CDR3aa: CASSVRAGGDTGELFF
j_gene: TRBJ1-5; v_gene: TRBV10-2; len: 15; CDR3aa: CASREQGGGNQPQHF
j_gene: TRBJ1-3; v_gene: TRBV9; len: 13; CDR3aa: CAESRLGGNTIYF
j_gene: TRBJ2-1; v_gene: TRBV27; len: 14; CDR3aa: CASGLAATYNEQFF
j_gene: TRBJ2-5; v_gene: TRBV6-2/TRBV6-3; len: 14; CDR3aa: CASSYSAGGETQYF
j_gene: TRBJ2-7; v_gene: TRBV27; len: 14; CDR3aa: CASSPRQTDTVEYF
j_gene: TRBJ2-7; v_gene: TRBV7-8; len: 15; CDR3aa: CASSLSRDAFYEQYF
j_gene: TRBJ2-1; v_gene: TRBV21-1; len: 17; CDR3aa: CASSNVREAGGYNEQFF
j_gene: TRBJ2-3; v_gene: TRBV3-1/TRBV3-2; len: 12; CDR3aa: CASSPGADTQYF
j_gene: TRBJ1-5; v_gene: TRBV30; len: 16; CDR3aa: CAWSKGTVNSNQPQHF
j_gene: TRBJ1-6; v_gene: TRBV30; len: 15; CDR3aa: CAWGLKRVYNSPLHF
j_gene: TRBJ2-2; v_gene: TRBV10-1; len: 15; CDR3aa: CASSDHDRATGELFF
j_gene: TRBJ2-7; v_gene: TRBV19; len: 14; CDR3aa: CASSISVNSYEQYF
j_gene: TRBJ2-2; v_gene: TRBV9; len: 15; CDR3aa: CASSWGQGSAGELFF